A single sample gave rise to the 22 T cell receptor beta chains below, sequenced in a study of OX40 agonist ivuxolimab in advanced cancers. Only in-frame clones appear in the TCRdb table, and some are missing; sequencing was by immunoSEQ multiplex PCR. This table has about 69,000 clones, about 80% appearing once. This specimen was CD4+ or CD8+ T cells sorted from blood, taken in a trial of the OX40 agonist ivuxolimab. The receptors shown here come from an adult with an advanced solid tumor such as melanoma, head and neck, liver or kidney cancer.

This clone was counted only a few times. CDR3: CASSEGLRSGNTIYF. The CDR3 nucleotides are TGTGCCAGCAGTGAAGGGCTGCGATCTGGAAACACCATATATTTT. This chain joins TRBV25-1 and TRBJ1-3; no firm D call. Germline V gene lookup returns CDR1 MGHDK and CDR2 SYGVNS. The CDR3 contains 15 residues. The V end lost 2 bases, the J end lost 1 base, and 9 bases lay between the germline ends.

The chain has TRBV13 and TRBJ2-7, with TRBD1 identical over 11 bases. The CDR3 runs to 16 residues. Germline values: CDR1 PRHDT, CDR2 FYEKMQ (reference sequence). Trimming took 5 bases from V and 7 from J; bases not matched to a gene: 13. Written as DNA, the CDR3 is TGTGCCAGCAGCACCGGGACAGGGGGGTTCACTAGTGAGCAGTACTTC. Protein: CASSTGTGGFTSEQYF.

This rearrangement joins TRBV7-9 to TRBJ1-4; D is undetermined. Trimming pared 5 bases from V and 6 bases from J, leaving 10 bases between. This CDR3 is built from 13 residues. Germline V lookup: CDR1 SEHNR, CDR2 FQNEAQ (reference sequence). The CDR3 region is CASSQDYDEKLFF. The CDR3 nucleotides read TGTGCCAGCAGCCAAGATTATGATGAAAAACTGTTTTTT. Together with reference TRBV7-9 and TRBJ1-4, the CDR3 gives the full variable domain: DTGVSQNPRHKITKRGQNVTFRCDPISEHNRLYWYRQTLGQGPEFLTYFQNEAQLEKSRLLSDRFSAERPKGSFSTLEIQRTEQGDSAMYLCASSQDYDEKLFFGSGTQLSVL.

This clone is medium-sized in the sample. This rearrangement joins TRBV11-1 to TRBJ2-2; a weak D match, TRBD1 (6 bases). The CDR3 runs to 13 residues. CDR1 is SGHAT and CDR2 is FQDESV in the germline V gene (reference sequence). The V gene lost 8 bases and the J gene lost 0 bases, with 7 bases spanning the gap. The CDR3 region is CASGTTNTGELFF. For the CDR3, the DNA is TGTGCCAGCGGGACAACGAACACCGGGGAGCTGTTTTTT.

The chain uses TRBV7-8 and TRBJ2-1; possibly TRBD2 for D (5 bases). The V gene lost 4 bases and the J gene lost 6 bases, with 10 bases spanning the gap. The germline CDR1 and CDR2 sequences are SGHVS and FQNEAQ. The CDR3 is made up of 13 amino acids. CDR3: CASSSGVLNEQFF. The CDR3 bases are TGTGCCAGCAGCTCCGGGGTCCTCAATGAGCAGTTCTTC. Full variable domain (missing parts from reference TRBV7-8 and TRBJ2-1): GAGVSQSPRYKVAKRGQDVALRCDPISGHVSLFWYQQALGQGPEFLTYFQNEAQLDKSGLPSDRFFAERPEGSVSTLKIQRTQQEDSAVYLCASSSGVLNEQFFGPGTRLTVL.

The V and J genes are TRBV6-5 and TRBJ1-1, with 10 bases that match TRBD1. This CDR3 contains 14 residues. J was trimmed by 4 bases and V by 2 bases; bases with no gene match: 1. The germline CDR1 and CDR2 sequences are MNHEY and SVGAGI. The CDR3 is CASSYRDRGTEAFF. The CDR3 DNA reads as TGTGCCAGCAGTTACCGGGACAGGGGCACTGAAGCTTTCTTT.

V and J are TRBV27 and TRBJ2-2; D might be TRBD1 (6 bases). V was clipped by 2 bases and J by 6 bases, with 16 bases between them. Germline V gene sequence: CDR1 MNHEY, CDR2 SMNVEV (reference sequence). The CDR3 has 16 amino acids. DNA for the CDR3: TGTGCCAGCAGTTTAGGTATTAACAGGGCCCCCGGGGAGCTGTTTTTT. It translates to CASSLGINRAPGELFF.

V is TRBV21-1 and J is TRBJ2-3; TRBD2, the table's D call, lacks a check against the DNA. TRBV21-1 is a pseudogene locus. This CDR3 has 17 amino acids. This CDR3 reads CASSKNQAGGLTDTQYF. CDR3 DNA: TGTGCCAGCAGCAAAAATCAAGCGGGGGGTCTCACAGATACGCAGTATTTT.

The CDR3 is CASSLAGKVDTQYF. The CDR3 coding sequence is TGTGCCAGCAGCTTAGCGGGGAAGGTAGATACGCAGTATTTT. The chain recombines TRBV11-2 with TRBJ2-3; D possibly corresponds to TRBD2 (5 bases). V lost 1 base and J 5 bases, leaving 10 bases between the germline ends. The length of the CDR3 is 14 residues. CDR1 is SGHAT, CDR2 FQNNGV, per germline.

The V and J genes are TRBV10-2 and TRBJ1-2; D perhaps matches TRBD1 (5 bases). Trimming cost V 2 bases and J 8 bases, with 12 bases left between them. CDR1 and CDR2 from the germline V gene are WSHSY and SAAADI. This CDR3 has 13 residues. The CDR3 coding sequence is TGCGCCAGCAGTGAGGGAGGGGTTCGGGGCTACACCTTC. It codes for CASSEGGVRGYTF.

The CDR3 here is CASSNSGYEQYF. CDR3 coding DNA: TGTGCCAGCAGTAACTCCGGATACGAGCAGTACTTC. The rearrangement joins TRBV28 to TRBJ2-7; no definite D call. CDR1 and CDR2 from the germline V gene are MDHEN and SYDVKM. The CDR3 loop spans 12 amino acids. V was pared by 5 bases and J by 4 bases, with 9 bases between.

CDR3 in DNA: TGTGCCAGCAGTCGACTAGCGTGGGAGACCCAGTACTTC. Its protein is CASSRLAWETQYF. The chain has TRBV6-5 and TRBJ2-5, with 8 nucleotides matching TRBD2. The V gene's germline CDR1 is MNHEY and CDR2 SVGAGI. The CDR3 extends over 13 amino acids. V trimming: 5 bases; J trimming: 5 bases; junction bases outside the gene matches: 4.

V gene TRBV2 combines with J gene TRBJ2-7, with 14 bases that match TRBD2. The V segment lost 7 bases and the J segment 0 bases; nucleotides outside the gene matches: 17. The CDR3 consists of 20 residues. From germline, CDR1 is SNHLY and CDR2 FYNNEI. CDR3 protein: CASTTIGGLAGGRSSYEQYF. The CDR3 region has the DNA TGTGCCAGCACCACGATAGGCGGACTAGCGGGAGGTCGGAGCTCCTACGAGCAGTACTTC.

This clone has a count of ten or more. The V gene is TRBV5-4, the J gene TRBJ2-7; 11 nucleotides agree with TRBD2. The V gene end was trimmed by 4 bases and the J gene end by 0 bases; junction bases not matched to a gene: 3. The CDR3 length is 15 residues. Germline V gene sequence: CDR1 SGHNT, CDR2 YYREEE (reference sequence). CDR3 region: CASSSSGRASYEQYF. CDR3 nucleotides: TGTGCCAGCAGCAGTAGCGGGAGGGCCTCCTACGAGCAGTACTTC.

This chain links TRBV5-4 with TRBJ2-4; 8 bases agree with TRBD2. Per the germline V gene, CDR1 is SGHNT and CDR2 is YYREEE (reference sequence). CDR3 length: 17 amino acids. V dropped 3 bases and J dropped 1; count of bases not matched to a gene: 9. CDR3 loop: CASSSGGRGGAKNIQYF. For the CDR3, the DNA is TGTGCCAGCAGCTCGGGGGGGCGAGGTGGGGCCAAAAACATTCAGTACTTC.

V and J are TRBV5-1 and TRBJ2-3; 10 nucleotides agree with TRBD2. J lost 3 bases, V lost 4 bases, and 11 bases had no gene match. Per germline, CDR1 SGHRS and CDR2 YFSETQ. The CDR3 sequence is 17 residues long. The DNA for the CDR3 is TGCGCCAGCAGCCCTCCCGGGACTAGCGACGGTACAGATACGCAGTATTTT. Its translation: CASSPPGTSDGTDTQYF.

This rearrangement joins TRBV28 to TRBJ2-7; D is possibly TRBD1 or TRBD2 (5 bases each). The CDR3 consists of 14 residues. V shed 6 bases and J shed 6 bases, with 18 bases lying between them. The germline V gene has CDR1 MDHEN and CDR2 SYDVKM. In nucleotides, the CDR3 is TGTGCCAGCAGCCTGCCGGGACCCCAGGGCGAGCAGTACTTC. This sequence encodes CASSLPGPQGEQYF.

In DNA, the CDR3 is TGTGCCAGCGCAGCAGGACCCTCCTACAATGAGCAGTTCTTC. It specifies CASAAGPSYNEQFF. The chain employs TRBV7-8 and TRBJ2-1; no firm D call. V lost 8 bases and J 0 bases, leaving 11 bases between the germline ends. This CDR3 is built from 14 residues. Germline V gives CDR1 SGHVS, CDR2 FQNEAQ.

The chain carries TRBV7-2 and TRBJ2-7; D might be TRBD1 (6 bases). The germline V and J ends were trimmed by 1 base and 2 bases, with 12 bases remaining between them. Per germline, CDR1 SGHTA and CDR2 FQGNSA. The CDR3 length is 15 residues. The CDR3, as DNA: TGTGCCAGCAGCTTAGTCTTACAGGGCCCCTACGAGCAGTACTTC. It translates to CASSLVLQGPYEQYF. Full variable domain (rest looked up from reference TRBV7-2 and TRBJ2-7): GAGVSQSPSNKVTEKGKDVELRCDPISGHTALYWYRQSLGQGLEFLIYFQGNSAPDKSGLPSDRFSAERTGGSVSTLTIQRTQQEDSAVYLCASSLVLQGPYEQYFGPGTRLTVT.

The chain carries TRBV2 and TRBJ1-1; D not resolved. This CDR3 is built from 13 residues. V was cut by 10 bases and J by 2 bases, with 14 bases left in between. Germline CDR1 is SNHLY and CDR2 is FYNNEI. For the CDR3, the DNA is TGTGCCAATTCAATGGGAGTTAACACTGAAGCTTTCTTT. Protein: CANSMGVNTEAFF.

The rearrangement uses TRBV2 and TRBJ1-1; D is ambiguous. This CDR3 is built from 14 residues. Germline V CDR1 and CDR2: SNHLY, FYNNEI. Trimming removed 6 bases at V and 0 bases at J, with 11 bases between. CDR3 in DNA: TGTGCCAGCAGCGCGCCGGCTTTGAACACTGAAGCTTTCTTT. This translates into CASSAPALNTEAFF.

The chain carries TRBV29-1 and TRBJ2-1; no definite D call. V lost 4 bases, J lost 0 bases, and 4 bases lay in between. CDR1 and CDR2 (germline): SQVTM, ANQGSEA. The CDR3 runs to 12 residues. The CDR3 nucleotides are TGCAGCGTTGGATCCTCCTACAATGAGCAGTTCTTC. This codes for CSVGSSYNEQFF.